These 5 T cell receptor beta chains were all obtained from the same sample, sequenced in a study of early T cells in non-severe SARS-CoV-2 infection. A single record per CDR3 protein comes from TCRdb applying MiXCR to the 5' RACE reads. The repertoire holds about 48,000 distinct CDR3 sequences, with about 6.2% as singletons. This material consisted of whole blood, taken at baseline. The receptors stem from an adult who was a healthcare worker with PCR-confirmed SARS-CoV-2 infection or an uninfected control (not recorded which).

Concerning this clonotype: Possible read error: a much larger clone is one base away. The V gene is TRBV4-2, the J gene TRBJ2-7; D unclear. In germline, CDR1 is LGHNA, CDR2 YNFKEQ. The CDR3 sequence is 13 residues long. CDR3 protein: CANSPPRGHEQYF. CDR3 nucleotide sequence: TGTGCCAACAGCCCTCCCCGAGGCCACGAGCAGTACTTC.

The sample holds a few counts of this clonotype. V gene TRBV6-4 combines with J gene TRBJ2-1, with a possible D match to TRBD1 (5 bases). The germline CDR1 and CDR2 sequences are MRHNA and SNTAGT. V dropped 3 bases and J dropped 2 bases, with 11 bases sitting between them. This CDR3 comprises 15 residues. The CDR3 DNA reads as TGTGCCAGCAGTGAAGAACAGGTCGCCTACAATGAGCAGTTCTTC. It encodes CASSEEQVAYNEQFF.

The V and J genes are TRBV5-4 and TRBJ2-3, with D uncertain. V gave up 7 bases and J gave up 5 bases, with 17 bases separating them. CDR3 length equals 14 residues. Germline assignment: CDR1 SGHNT and CDR2 YYREEE (reference sequence). In nucleotides, the CDR3 is TGTGCCAGCGGCCCCTCTAAGGTTGAAGATACGCAGTATTTT. It yields the protein CASGPSKVEDTQYF.

This clonotype was recorded at least ten times. This chain uses TRBV18 with TRBJ1-5; D remains ambiguous. With 3 bases removed from V and 2 bases from J, the gap between germline ends came to 5 bases. Germline assignment: CDR1 KGHSH and CDR2 LQKENI. The CDR3 runs 13 residues. The CDR3 is CASSPTGNQPQHF. For the CDR3, the DNA is TGTGCCAGCTCACCCACAGGCAATCAGCCCCAGCATTTT. Filled out from reference TRBV18 and TRBJ1-5, the complete variable domain reads NAGVMQNPRHLVRRRGQEARLRCSPMKGHSHVYWYRQLPEEGLKFMVYLQKENIIDESGMPKERFSAEFPKEGPSILRIQQVVRGDSAAYFCASSPTGNQPQHFGDGTRLSIL.

V and J are TRBV11-3 and TRBJ2-7; the match to TRBD2 covers 8 bases. Germline values: CDR1 SGHNT, CDR2 YENEEA. The CDR3 covers 16 residues. After removal of 3 bases from V and 2 bases from J, the junction contained 9 bases not matched to a gene. The chain's CDR3 is CASSFELSGSPYEQYF. DNA for the CDR3: TGTGCCAGCAGCTTTGAATTAAGCGGGAGCCCCTACGAGCAGTACTTC.